These 26 T cell receptor beta chains were sequenced from one sample in a study of blood T cell repertoires in COVID-19. Some clones are missing from TCRdb's copy, which holds only in-frame ones; the method was immunoSEQ multiplex PCR. This table holds about 300,000 clones, approximately 89% found once. The sample comprised peripheral blood. These receptors were collected from a woman aged 25 to 45 who had recovered from COVID-19.

The chain employs TRBV10-3 and TRBJ2-5; D is undetermined. Germline-derived CDR1 and CDR2 are ENHRY and SYGVKD. The V and J ends lost 0 bases and 5 bases respectively, with 4 bases between them. CDR3 size: 12 residues. The CDR3 DNA reads TGTGCCATCAGTGAGTCGCGGGAGACCCAGTACTTC. As protein: CAISESRETQYF.

The chain couples TRBV5-1 to TRBJ1-4; no firm D call. The CDR3 has 14 amino acids. V lost 2 bases and J 7 bases, leaving 12 bases between the germline ends. Germline lookup yields CDR1 SGHRS and CDR2 YFSETQ. CDR3 coding DNA: TGCGCCAGCAGCTTCACTTTGGGGAGTGAAAAACTGTTTTTT. This codes for CASSFTLGSEKLFF. The entire variable domain, with the rest obtained from reference TRBV5-1 and TRBJ1-4, is as follows: KAGVTQTPRYLIKTRGQQVTLSCSPISGHRSVSWYQQTPGQGLQFLFEYFSETQRNKGNFPGRFSGRQFSNSRSEMNVSTLELGDSALYLCASSFTLGSEKLFFGSGTQLSVL.

The chain recombines TRBV11-3 with TRBJ2-2, with 7 bases that match TRBD1. Germline V gene lookup returns CDR1 SGHNT and CDR2 YENEEA. This CDR3 has 16 amino acids. V was clipped by 5 bases and J by 5 bases; unmatched bases: 11. CDR3 bases: TGTGCCAGCAGCGCGGAACAGGGGCTTAATACCGGGGAGCTGTTTTTT. Its translation is CASSAEQGLNTGELFF.

J is TRBJ2-3 and V is TRBV4-2; 10 bases are a match to TRBD2. The length of the CDR3 is 17 residues. J gave up 5 bases and V 3 bases, and 11 bases lay outside the gene matches. The V gene's germline CDR1 is LGHNA and CDR2 YNFKEQ. CDR3 loop: CASSHNPAGGQGDTQYF. CDR3 sequence (DNA): TGTGCCAGCAGCCATAACCCAGCGGGGGGGCAAGGAGATACGCAGTATTTT.

The chain recombines TRBV7-2 with TRBJ1-1; TRBD1 is a possible D gene (6 bases). Germline CDR1 and CDR2: SGHTA and FQGNSA. V lost 5 bases and J lost 4, with 20 bases in between. This CDR3 has 16 amino acids. The CDR3, as DNA: TGTGCCAGCAGCCTTGGCTGGGGGGGCGGTGGCACTGAAGCTTTCTTT. It specifies CASSLGWGGGGTEAFF.

The chain uses TRBV7-2 and TRBJ2-4, with 13 bases that match TRBD2. This CDR3 spans 18 amino acids. With 5 bases clipped from V and 9 bases from J, the junction kept 16 bases outside the gene matches. Germline V CDR1 and CDR2: SGHTA, FQGNSA. CDR3 bases: TGTGCCAGCAGCCCACGCGGGACTAGCGGGGCCCCAACGTCCATTCAGTACTTC. It translates to CASSPRGTSGAPTSIQYF.

This chain links TRBV15 with TRBJ1-2; D is unresolved. Trimming pared 1 base from V and 4 bases from J, leaving 7 bases between. CDR1 is LNHNV and CDR2 is YYDKDF in the germline V gene (reference sequence). The CDR3 consists of 13 residues. The CDR3 region is CATSRARGYGYTF. CDR3 in DNA: TGTGCCACCAGCAGAGCTCGGGGCTATGGCTACACCTTC.

The CDR3 sequence: CASTDKDSLMSGANVLTF. CDR3 sequence (DNA): TGTGCCAGCACCGATAAGGACAGTTTAATGTCTGGGGCCAACGTCCTGACTTTC. V gene TRBV3-1 (or the pseudogene TRBV3-2) combines with J gene TRBJ2-6, with D possibly being TRBD1 (6 bases). With 7 bases removed from V and 1 base from J, the gap between germline ends came to 20 bases. Germline loops: CDR1 LGHDT, CDR2 YNNKEL (reference sequence). The CDR3 totals 18 residues.

This chain joins TRBV2 and TRBJ2-7; no clear D. The germline V gene encodes CDR1 SNHLY and CDR2 FYNNEI. Trimming pared 3 bases from V and 0 bases from J, leaving 9 bases between. The length of the CDR3 is 14 residues. The CDR3 region has the DNA TGTGCCAGCAGTGAGGCGGAAGTCTCCTACGAGCAGTACTTC. It yields the protein CASSEAEVSYEQYF.

This rearrangement joins TRBV28 to TRBJ2-3, with TRBD2 matching over 7 bases. V was clipped by 5 bases and J by 0 bases; unmatched bases: 8. This CDR3 spans 16 amino acids. Germline lookup yields CDR1 MDHEN and CDR2 SYDVKM. This CDR3 is CASSLSGAGSTDTQYF. The DNA of the CDR3 is TGTGCCAGCAGTCTCTCCGGAGCGGGGAGCACAGATACGCAGTATTTT.

The chain is built from TRBV6-5 and TRBJ1-2; D possibly corresponds to TRBD1 (6 bases). The ends were cut back, 0 bases at V and 3 bases at J, with 8 bases in the middle. Germline V lookup: CDR1 MNHEY, CDR2 SVGAGI. The CDR3 has 14 residues. The CDR3 DNA is TGTGCCAGCAGTTACTCCCAGGGGTACTATGGCTACACCTTC. It is translated as CASSYSQGYYGYTF.

This clone was found once. This chain joins TRBV19 and TRBJ1-2; 10 nucleotides line up with TRBD1. Germline CDR1 reads LNHDA; CDR2 reads SQIVND (reference sequence). The CDR3 runs to 14 residues. The J segment lost 5 bases and the V segment lost 11 bases, leaving 11 bases of the junction unmatched. CDR3 residues: CAVERDRGGYGYTF. CDR3 nucleotide sequence: TGTGCCGTCGAGCGGGACAGGGGTGGTTATGGCTACACCTTC.

The chain links TRBV7-9 to TRBJ1-3; no clear D. CDR3 length: 16 amino acids. Trimming took 5 bases from V and 0 from J, leaving 14 bases between them. Germline-derived CDR1 and CDR2 are SEHNR and FQNEAQ (reference sequence). The CDR3 bases are TGTGCCAGCAGCAGAGCTCCGAGCGCCTCTGGAAACACCATATATTTT. Its protein is CASSRAPSASGNTIYF. Filled out from reference TRBV7-9 and TRBJ1-3, the complete variable domain reads DTGVSQNPRHKITKRGQNVTFRCDPISEHNRLYWYRQTLGQGPEFLTYFQNEAQLEKSRLLSDRFSAERPKGSFSTLEIQRTEQGDSAMYLCASSRAPSASGNTIYFGEGSWLTVV.

This sequence joins TRBV28 and TRBJ1-1; D may be TRBD1 (6 bases). CDR1 is MDHEN, CDR2 SYDVKM, per germline. The CDR3 runs 15 residues. Deletions cut 5 bases from V and 0 bases from J, with 13 bases between. CDR3 nucleotide sequence: TGTGCCAGCAGTCGGACAGCAACCTTGAACACTGAAGCTTTCTTT. Its protein product is CASSRTATLNTEAFF.

The rearrangement links TRBV18 to TRBJ1-6, with D perhaps matching TRBD1 (6 bases). The V gene lost 4 bases and the J gene lost 1 base, with 14 bases spanning the gap. This CDR3 region has 17 residues. Germline-derived CDR1 and CDR2 are KGHSH and LQKENI. For the CDR3, the DNA is TGTGCCAGCTCACTCACTTCTAGGGGGTCCTATAATTCACCCCTCCACTTT. This translates into CASSLTSRGSYNSPLHF.

The V gene is TRBV6-5, the J gene TRBJ2-3, with 8 bases identical to TRBD2. The CDR3 totals 15 residues. With 5 bases clipped from V and 0 bases from J, the junction kept 4 bases outside the gene matches. The V gene's germline CDR1 is MNHEY and CDR2 SVGAGI. CDR3 loop: CASSPSGGSTDTQYF. The CDR3 DNA follows: TGTGCCAGCAGTCCGAGCGGGGGAAGCACAGATACGCAGTATTTT.

This chain connects TRBV5-4 to TRBJ2-3, with D perhaps matching TRBD2 (7 bases). The length of the CDR3 is 15 residues. Trimming removed 1 base from V and 3 bases from J, with 12 bases in between. Germline V gives CDR1 SGHNT, CDR2 YYREEE (reference sequence). For the CDR3, the DNA is TGTGCCAGCAGCTTGCGGGGGGCCAGTACAGATACGCAGTATTTT. Protein: CASSLRGASTDTQYF.

CDR3 sequence reads: CASSKGQKPTYEQYF. CDR3 nucleotide sequence: TGTGCCAGCAGCAAGGGACAGAAACCTACCTACGAGCAGTACTTC. The chain has TRBV6-5 and TRBJ2-7, with TRBD1 identical over 7 bases. The CDR3 sequence is 15 residues long. The V and J ends lost 6 bases and 2 bases, in that order; junction bases with no gene match: 10. Germline assignment: CDR1 MNHEY and CDR2 SVGAGI.

Remarks on this clone: The identical CDR3 is also encoded by other nucleotide sequences in the sample. The chain joins TRBV3-1 (or the pseudogene TRBV3-2) to TRBJ1-1; a possible D gene is TRBD1 (6 bases). Germline lookup yields CDR1 LGHDT and CDR2 YNNKEL (reference sequence). Deletions cut 2 bases from V and 2 bases from J, with 9 bases between. The CDR3 totals 14 residues. CDR3 nucleotide sequence: TGTGCCAGCAGCCAACTGGGACAAAACACTGAAGCTTTCTTT. It codes for CASSQLGQNTEAFF.

The chain recombines TRBV14 with TRBJ2-5; TRBD2 matches at 11 bases. Per the germline V gene, CDR1 is SGHDN and CDR2 is FVKESK. The CDR3 is 16 residues long. With 1 base clipped from V and 5 bases from J, the junction kept 6 bases outside the gene matches. CDR3 DNA: TGTGCCAGCAGCCAAGCACTAGCGGGGGAGCGGGAGACCCAGTACTTC. Encoded protein: CASSQALAGERETQYF.

The chain combines TRBV6-5 with TRBJ2-3; maybe TRBD1 (6 bases). V lost 4 bases to trimming and J lost 8 bases, with 13 bases between them. CDR1 and CDR2 from the germline V gene are MNHEY and SVGAGI. This CDR3 has 13 residues. CDR3 region: CASSSQGVGTQYF. CDR3 in DNA: TGTGCCAGCAGTTCACAGGGAGTTGGTACGCAGTATTTT.

As to this clone: An end of the junction does not agree with germline; a read error may underlie this. The chain carries TRBV5-8 and TRBJ2-1, with 9 bases matching TRBD1. Germline-derived CDR1 and CDR2 are SGHTS and YDEGEE. The CDR3 totals 14 residues. The DNA of the CDR3 is TGTGCCAGCAGTTTGGGACAGGGCTTGAATGAGCAGTTCTTC. This gives the protein CASSLGQGLNEQFF.

This CDR3 reads CASSSRTDGRYEQYF. In DNA, the CDR3 is TGTGCCAGCAGTTCCCGGACGGACGGGAGGTACGAGCAGTACTTC. The chain carries TRBV28 and TRBJ2-7, with 7 bases aligning to TRBD2. CDR3 length: 15 amino acids. The ends lost 4 bases at V and 4 bases at J; junction bases unmatched: 10. CDR1 MDHEN and CDR2 SYDVKM come from the germline V gene.

This chain uses TRBV15 with TRBJ2-3; weak D call: TRBD2 (5 bases). With 3 bases removed from V and 2 bases from J, the gap between germline ends came to 9 bases. Germline V lookup: CDR1 LNHNV, CDR2 YYDKDF (reference sequence). CDR3 length: 14 amino acids. CDR3 amino acids: CATSRDSLTDTQYF. DNA of the CDR3: TGTGCCACCAGCAGGGACTCCCTCACAGATACGCAGTATTTT. Full variable domain (rest looked up from reference TRBV15 and TRBJ2-3): DAMVIQNPRYQVTQFGKPVTLSCSQTLNHNVMYWYQQKSSQAPKLLFHYYDKDFNNEADTPDNFQSRRPNTSFCFLDIRSPGLGDTAMYLCATSRDSLTDTQYFGPGTRLTVL.

The genes are TRBV5-4 and TRBJ1-6; D gene unclear. This CDR3 spans 15 amino acids. Germline V gene sequence: CDR1 SGHNT, CDR2 YYREEE (reference sequence). Trimming left V 0 bases short and J 7 bases short, with 11 bases between. The CDR3 coding sequence is TGTGCCAGCAGCTTGGAGTACAGCCGAAATTCACCCCTCCACTTT. Residues: CASSLEYSRNSPLHF.

This clone was observed a single time. The gene calls are TRBV19 and TRBJ2-1; TRBD1 matches 9 bases. The V gene end was trimmed by 4 bases and the J gene end by 5 bases; junction bases not matched to a gene: 3. This CDR3 has 14 amino acids. The germline V gene encodes CDR1 LNHDA and CDR2 SQIVND (reference sequence). For the CDR3, the DNA is TGTGCCAGTAGTAAGGGACAGGGAAACAATGAGCAGTTCTTC. Translated: CASSKGQGNNEQFF.